This T cell receptor beta chain was captured in a study of spatial heterogeneity in lung cancer. At the level of the study: A unique TCR and UMI combination showed up more than ten times in raw reads, on average.

As to time point: sample taken at primary tumor resection. TCRs were sequenced from unsorted whole RNA of tumor, nontumor lung or PBMC. Patients with untreated early-stage non-small cell lung cancer, numbering 72, were the donors. This CDR3 contains 10 residues. The germline gives CDR1 MNHEY, CDR2 SMNVEV (reference sequence). V was trimmed by 9 bases and J by 8 bases, leaving 10 bases between them. TCRdb re-called the 5' RACE reads with MiXCR, one entry per CDR3 protein. The table includes 25,000 to 30,000 distinct CDR3 sequences, about 8.8% detected once. Study-wide points: More often at tumor resection than at routine follow-up, ubiquitous expanded tumor TCRs were detected in the blood.

This clonotype was seen only a few times. Its antigen remains unidentified. The V call is TRBV27, the J call TRBJ1-2; no definite D call. The starting material was PBMCs, obtained at surgery. The sequence came from a female donor with early-stage non-small cell lung cancer. CDR3 in DNA: TGTGCCAGTCTGAGTCGCGGCTACACCTTC. Protein sequence: CASLSRGYTF.